This TCR beta chain comes out of a study of T-cell memory formation after mild COVID-19. Study-wide background: Clusters of TCRs were largely donor specific.

Germline-derived CDR1 and CDR2 are LGHDT and YNNKEL (reference sequence). The CDR3 spans 16 residues. V gave up 0 bases and J gave up 2 bases, with 13 bases separating them. Barcoded TCR alpha and TCR beta cDNA libraries with UMIs came from 5'RACE using constant-segment primers. TCRdb recomputed calls from the 5' RACE reads with MiXCR, one row per CDR3 protein. The table includes roughly 610,000 distinct CDR3 sequences, around 16% detected once. Sequencing was done on a sample of PBMCs or a T cell subset sorted from them (not recorded which). The chain employs TRBV3-1 and TRBJ1-2; the D gene is possibly TRBD1 (5 bases). The receptor was derived from an adult woman who had mild COVID-19 (a few samples of this study predate the infection). Cell type and time point are not known. CDR3 amino acids: CASSQEDDWGNYGYTF. The CDR3 DNA reads TGTGCCAGCAGCCAAGAAGACGATTGGGGGAACTATGGCTACACCTTC.